One TCR beta chain is described in this entry. This CDR3 has 21 residues. With 1 base clipped from V and 1 base from J, the junction kept 13 bases outside the gene matches. The germline CDR1 and CDR2 sequences are LGHDT and YNNKEL (reference sequence). These data originate in a study of blood T cell repertoires in COVID-19. Sequencing used immunoSEQ multiplex PCR; TCRdb keeps in-frame clones, though not all of them. The sample includes 250,000 or so clones, around nine tenths of them seen just once. J is TRBJ2-1 and V is TRBV3-1 (or the pseudogene TRBV3-2); 13 positions agree with TRBD2. Source material: peripheral blood. The sequence derives from a woman aged 40 to 55 who had recovered from COVID-19. Here the CDR3 DNA reads TGTGCCAGCAGCCAAGGGTCTACTAGCGGGAGGGCCTTACGTTCCTACAATGAGCAGTTCTTC. Translating it yields CASSQGSTSGRALRSYNEQFF.